This entry lists 5 T cell receptor beta chains sequenced from one sample in a study of blood T cell repertoires in COVID-19. TCRdb's copy holds only in-frame clones and misses some; the assay was immunoSEQ multiplex PCR. The data show about 60,000 clones, roughly four fifths seen once. The sequenced material came from peripheral blood. The source is a man aged 50-60 years with COVID-19, enrolled during active disease.

CDR3: CASSSYRLAGVQETQYF. DNA of the CDR3: TGTGCCAGCAGCTCGTACCGACTAGCGGGAGTCCAAGAGACCCAGTACTTC. The V call is TRBV11-2, the J call TRBJ2-5; TRBD2 matches 12 bases. J lost 1 base, V lost 4 bases, and 7 bases had no gene match. Looked up from germline, CDR1 is SGHAT and CDR2 is FQNNGV. This CDR3 is built from 17 residues.

V is TRBV28 and J is TRBJ1-4, with 8 nucleotides matching TRBD1. The ends lost 5 bases at V and 8 bases at J; junction bases unmatched: 7. CDR3 length: 14 amino acids. Germline CDR1 reads MDHEN; CDR2 reads SYDVKM. DNA for the CDR3: TGTGCCAGCAGTCTCCAGGGGGCTTCGGAAAAACTGTTTTTT. Residues: CASSLQGASEKLFF.

As for this clone: The same CDR3 is also encoded by other DNA sequences in this sample. The chain is built from TRBV18 and TRBJ2-2; no reliable D call. This CDR3 comprises 14 residues. Per the germline V gene, CDR1 is KGHSH and CDR2 is LQKENI. V dropped 1 base and J dropped 1 base, with 4 bases sitting between them. The CDR3 coding sequence is TGTGCCAGCTCACCACGTCAGAACACCGGGGAGCTGTTTTTT. Translated, it gives CASSPRQNTGELFF. The full variable domain, its missing parts supplied by reference TRBV18 and TRBJ2-2, is NAGVMQNPRHLVRRRGQEARLRCSPMKGHSHVYWYRQLPEEGLKFMVYLQKENIIDESGMPKERFSAEFPKEGPSILRIQQVVRGDSAAYFCASSPRQNTGELFFGEGSRLTVL.

A few counts support this clone. Other DNA sequences within the sample encode an identical CDR3. The chain couples TRBV28 to TRBJ1-6; the D is unclear. This CDR3 has 13 amino acids. In germline, CDR1 is MDHEN, CDR2 SYDVKM. The V end lost 6 bases, the J end lost 5 bases, and 8 bases lay between the germline ends. This CDR3 is CASSRVHNSPLHF. DNA of the CDR3: TGTGCCAGCAGCCGAGTACATAATTCACCCCTCCACTTT.

This clone was seen just once. This rearrangement joins TRBV16 to TRBJ2-3, with unresolved D. From germline, CDR1 is KGHSY and CDR2 FQNENV. CDR3 size: 11 residues. Deletions cut 0 bases from V and 7 bases from J, with 2 bases between. The DNA of the CDR3 is TGTGCCAGCAGCCAATCCAATACGCAGTATTTT. Its protein product is CASSQSNTQYF.